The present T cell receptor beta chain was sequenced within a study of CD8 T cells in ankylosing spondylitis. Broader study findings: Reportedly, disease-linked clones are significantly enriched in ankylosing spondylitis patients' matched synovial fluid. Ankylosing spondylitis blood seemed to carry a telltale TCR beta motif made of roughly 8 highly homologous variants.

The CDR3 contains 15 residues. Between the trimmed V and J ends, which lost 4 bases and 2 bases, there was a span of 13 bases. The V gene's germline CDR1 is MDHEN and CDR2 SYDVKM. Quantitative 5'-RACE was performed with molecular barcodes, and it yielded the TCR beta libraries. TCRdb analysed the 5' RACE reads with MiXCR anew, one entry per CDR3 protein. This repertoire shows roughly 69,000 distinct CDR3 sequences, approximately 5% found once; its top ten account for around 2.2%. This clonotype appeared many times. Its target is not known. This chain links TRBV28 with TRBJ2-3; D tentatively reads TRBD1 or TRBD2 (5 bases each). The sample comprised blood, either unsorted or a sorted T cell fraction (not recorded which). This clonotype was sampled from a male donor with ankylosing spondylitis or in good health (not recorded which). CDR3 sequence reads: CASSSIPGTTDTQYF. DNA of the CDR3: TGTGCCAGCAGTTCCATCCCCGGGACCACAGATACGCAGTATTTT.